This T cell receptor (beta chain) came from a study of OX40 agonist ivuxolimab in advanced cancers. As for the study in general: The eligibility criteria allowed prior anti-PD-1, anti-PD-L1 or anti-CTLA-4 therapy, and 40% had some.

Germline assignment: CDR1 SGHRS and CDR2 YFSETQ. The CDR3 sequence is 14 residues long. Losses at the gene ends were 4 bases for V and 8 bases for J; bases not matched to a gene: 7. TCRdb's copy holds only in-frame clones and misses some; the assay was immunoSEQ multiplex PCR. Of more than 60,000 clones in the sample, roughly 81% are singletons; the top ten hold roughly 4.7%. Notes on the study in general: Researchers report that CD8+ T cells had, on average, more expanded clones than CD4+. Partial responders treated at 0.1-3.0 mg/kg exhibited clonal expansion among the lowest measured.

As for this clone: Its antigen is currently unknown.

This chain joins TRBV5-1 and TRBJ1-4, with 8 bases identical to TRBD1. The TCR sequence derives from an adult with an advanced solid tumor such as melanoma, head and neck, liver or kidney cancer. The starting material was CD4+ or CD8+ T cells sorted from blood, obtained in a trial of the OX40 agonist ivuxolimab. The CDR3 region is CASSTGQGGEKLFF. In DNA form, the CDR3 reads TGCGCCAGCAGCACCGGACAGGGTGGAGAAAAACTGTTTTTT. Full variable domain (outside the CDR3, taken from reference TRBV5-1 and TRBJ1-4): KAGVTQTPRYLIKTRGQQVTLSCSPISGHRSVSWYQQTPGQGLQFLFEYFSETQRNKGNFPGRFSGRQFSNSRSEMNVSTLELGDSALYLCASSTGQGGEKLFFGSGTQLSVL.